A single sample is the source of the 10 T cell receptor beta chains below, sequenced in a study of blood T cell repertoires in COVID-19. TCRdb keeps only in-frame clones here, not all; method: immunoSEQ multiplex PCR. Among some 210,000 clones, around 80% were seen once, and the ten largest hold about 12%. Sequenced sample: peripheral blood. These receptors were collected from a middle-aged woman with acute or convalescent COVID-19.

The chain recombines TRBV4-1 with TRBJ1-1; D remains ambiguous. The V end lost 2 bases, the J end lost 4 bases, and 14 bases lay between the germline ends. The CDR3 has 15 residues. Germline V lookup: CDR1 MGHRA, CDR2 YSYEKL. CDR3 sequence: CASSQLPISGTEAFF. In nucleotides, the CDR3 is TGCGCCAGCAGCCAACTGCCTATCTCGGGCACTGAAGCTTTCTTT.

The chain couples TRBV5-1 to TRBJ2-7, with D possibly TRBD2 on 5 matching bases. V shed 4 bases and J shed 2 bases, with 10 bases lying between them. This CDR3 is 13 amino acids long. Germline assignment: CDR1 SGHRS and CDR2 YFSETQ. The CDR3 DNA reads TGCGCCAGCAGCCTGGACGGGGCCTACGAGCAGTACTTC. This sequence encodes CASSLDGAYEQYF.

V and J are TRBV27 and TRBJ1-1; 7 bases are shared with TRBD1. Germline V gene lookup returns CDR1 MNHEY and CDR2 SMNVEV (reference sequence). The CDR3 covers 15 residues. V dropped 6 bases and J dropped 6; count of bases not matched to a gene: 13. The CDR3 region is CASSPYRGNSPEAFF. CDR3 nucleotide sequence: TGTGCCAGCAGCCCCTACAGGGGCAACTCCCCTGAAGCTTTCTTT.

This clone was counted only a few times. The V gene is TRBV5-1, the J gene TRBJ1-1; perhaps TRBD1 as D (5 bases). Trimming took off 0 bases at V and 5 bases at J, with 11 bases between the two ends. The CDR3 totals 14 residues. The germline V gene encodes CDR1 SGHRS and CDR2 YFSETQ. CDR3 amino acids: CASSLVQSGTEAFF. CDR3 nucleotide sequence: TGCGCCAGCAGCTTGGTACAGTCAGGGACTGAAGCTTTCTTT.

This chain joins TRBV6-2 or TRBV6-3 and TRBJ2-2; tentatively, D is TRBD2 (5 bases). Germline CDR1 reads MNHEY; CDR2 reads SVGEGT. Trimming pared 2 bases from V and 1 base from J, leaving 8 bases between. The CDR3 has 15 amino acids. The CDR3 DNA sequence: TGTGCCAGCAGTTACCGGGGAATGAACACCGGGGAGCTGTTTTTT. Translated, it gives CASSYRGMNTGELFF.

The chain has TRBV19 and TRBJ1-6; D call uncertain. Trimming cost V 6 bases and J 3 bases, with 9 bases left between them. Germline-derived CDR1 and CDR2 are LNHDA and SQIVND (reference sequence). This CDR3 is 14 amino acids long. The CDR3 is CASSAGGYNSPLHF. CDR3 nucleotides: TGTGCCAGTAGCGCGGGTGGCTATAATTCACCCCTCCACTTT.

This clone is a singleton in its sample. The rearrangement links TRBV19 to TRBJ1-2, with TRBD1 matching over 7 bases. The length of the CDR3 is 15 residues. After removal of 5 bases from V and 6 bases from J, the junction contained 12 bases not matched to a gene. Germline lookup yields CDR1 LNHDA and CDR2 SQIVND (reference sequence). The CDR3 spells CASSVSQGIENGYTF. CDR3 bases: TGTGCCAGTAGTGTCTCACAGGGGATTGAAAATGGCTACACCTTC.

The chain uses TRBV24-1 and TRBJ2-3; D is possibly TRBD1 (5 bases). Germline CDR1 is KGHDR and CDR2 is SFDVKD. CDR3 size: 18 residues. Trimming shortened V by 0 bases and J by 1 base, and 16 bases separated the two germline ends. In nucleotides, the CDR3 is TGTGCCACCAGTGATTTGCTGGGGCCCGGCCTGGGCACAGATACGCAGTATTTT. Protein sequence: CATSDLLGPGLGTDTQYF.

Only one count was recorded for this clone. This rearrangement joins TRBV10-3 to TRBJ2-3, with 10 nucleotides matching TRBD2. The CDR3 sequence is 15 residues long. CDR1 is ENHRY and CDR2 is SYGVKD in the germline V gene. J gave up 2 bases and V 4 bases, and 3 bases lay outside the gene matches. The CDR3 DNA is TGTGCCATCAGTGGGACTAGCGGCAACACAGATACGCAGTATTTT. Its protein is CAISGTSGNTDTQYF.

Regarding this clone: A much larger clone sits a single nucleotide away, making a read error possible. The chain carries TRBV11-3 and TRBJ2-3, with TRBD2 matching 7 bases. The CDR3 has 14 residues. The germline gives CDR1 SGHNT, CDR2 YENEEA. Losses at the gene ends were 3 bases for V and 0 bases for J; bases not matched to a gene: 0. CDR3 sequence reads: CASSFGGSTDTQYF. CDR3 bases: TGTGCCAGCAGCTTCGGGGGGAGCACAGATACGCAGTATTTT.